These 14 T cell receptor beta chains came from one sample sequenced in a study of T cell responses to AZD1222 COVID-19 vaccine. Repertoires were generated with immunoSEQ multiplex PCR, while TCRdb's copy carries only in-frame clones and drops some. The sample contains 25,000 or so clones, around 87% of which appear only once. Sample: peripheral blood, taken 28 days after the second AZD1222 dose. These receptors all stem from an adult who received the AZD1222 COVID-19 vaccine.

This chain joins TRBV27 and TRBJ1-2; TRBD1 matches 9 bases. Germline CDR1 is MNHEY and CDR2 is SMNVEV (reference sequence). The CDR3 covers 13 residues. J lost 6 bases, V lost 5 bases, and 4 bases had no gene match. The CDR3 DNA reads TGTGCCAGCAGTCCAGGGACAGGGAATGGCTACACCTTC. Translation gives CASSPGTGNGYTF.

The chain employs TRBV27 and TRBJ1-5; 7 positions agree with TRBD1. Germline lookup yields CDR1 MNHEY and CDR2 SMNVEV (reference sequence). The CDR3 sequence is 16 residues long. The trim removed 2 bases at V and 6 bases at J, leaving 10 bases unmatched. The CDR3 is CASSLSLRGHGQPQHF. CDR3 DNA: TGTGCCAGCAGTTTAAGTCTAAGGGGGCACGGTCAGCCCCAGCATTTT.

The chain links TRBV3-1 (or the pseudogene TRBV3-2) to TRBJ2-7; a weak D match, TRBD1 (6 bases). V lost 6 bases, J lost 3 bases, and 12 bases lay in between. Germline V gene data show CDR1 as LGHDT and CDR2 as YNNKEL (reference sequence). There are 13 residues in the CDR3. The CDR3 loop reads CASRRTESYEQYF. The CDR3 DNA is TGTGCCAGCAGGAGGACAGAGAGCTACGAGCAGTACTTC.

The chain couples TRBV3-1 (or the pseudogene TRBV3-2) to TRBJ2-1; tentatively, D is TRBD2 (6 bases). The CDR3 spans 14 residues. Trimming left V 1 base short and J 8 bases short, with 12 bases between. Germline assignment: CDR1 LGHDT and CDR2 YNNKEL (reference sequence). The CDR3 DNA reads TGTGCCAGCAGCCAAGCCGGAGGGCTCTATGAGCAGTTCTTC. Residues: CASSQAGGLYEQFF.

The chain couples TRBV23-1 to TRBJ1-3; TRBD1 agrees at 10 bases. TRBV23-1 is an open reading frame, and its role is uncertain. This CDR3 is 12 amino acids long. V was clipped by 0 bases and J by 15 bases; unmatched bases: 2. CDR3 sequence: CASSQSGTGAYF. DNA of the CDR3: TGCGCCAGCAGTCAATCCGGGACAGGGGCATATTTT.

J is TRBJ2-1 and V is TRBV7-2; either TRBD1 or TRBD2 may supply D (6 bases each). Trimming took 5 bases from V and 7 from J, leaving 15 bases between them. The CDR3 is 14 amino acids. The germline CDR1 and CDR2 sequences are SGHTA and FQGNSA. The CDR3 here is CASSLNRDFNEQFF. CDR3 nucleotide sequence: TGTGCCAGCAGCCTAAACAGGGACTTTAATGAGCAGTTCTTC.

The chain combines TRBV28 with TRBJ1-3, with D perhaps matching TRBD1 (6 bases). Looked up from germline, CDR1 is MDHEN and CDR2 is SYDVKM. V gave up 8 bases and J gave up 0 bases, with 11 bases separating them. The CDR3 sequence is 14 residues long. The CDR3 loop is CASGGGNSGNTIYF. In DNA, the CDR3 is TGTGCCAGCGGTGGGGGCAACTCTGGAAACACCATATATTTT.

The V gene is TRBV15, the J gene TRBJ2-5; D is uncertain. The CDR3 loop spans 15 amino acids. Germline CDR1 LNHNV, CDR2 YYDKDF (reference sequence). V was shortened by 0 bases and J by 2 bases, with 10 bases between the two germline ends. This CDR3 is CATSRDLHQQETQYF. CDR3 DNA: TGTGCCACCAGCAGAGATCTCCACCAACAAGAGACCCAGTACTTC.

The chain has TRBV7-8 and TRBJ2-5; TRBD2 might be the D (7 bases). The CDR3 covers 15 residues. From germline, CDR1 is SGHVS and CDR2 FQNEAQ. V was cut by 3 bases and J by 5 bases, with 16 bases left in between. CDR3 DNA sequence: TGTGCCAGCAGCTTTTTGGGGGGGCCGTGGGAGACCCAGTACTTC. Protein sequence: CASSFLGGPWETQYF.

This clone showed up just once. The chain uses TRBV4-3 and TRBJ2-1; 9 nucleotides agree with TRBD2. V lost 5 bases to trimming and J lost 6 bases; unmatched junction nucleotides: 8. The germline CDR1 and CDR2 sequences are LGHNA and YSLEER. The CDR3 has 15 residues. CDR3 coding DNA: TGCGCCAGCAGCGCCCGTAATAGCGGGAGCAATGAGCAGTTCTTC. It specifies CASSARNSGSNEQFF.

J is TRBJ2-6 and V is TRBV5-4; 10 bases agree with TRBD2. The V segment lost 4 bases and the J segment 3 bases; nucleotides outside the gene matches: 7. Germline V lookup: CDR1 SGHNT, CDR2 YYREEE (reference sequence). The CDR3 is 17 amino acids. CDR3 amino acids: CASSRSSGRGGANVLTF. The CDR3 nucleotides are TGTGCCAGCAGCCGGTCTAGCGGGAGAGGTGGGGCCAACGTCCTGACTTTC.

This chain uses TRBV28 with TRBJ2-2; D is ambiguous. There are 14 residues in the CDR3. Germline values: CDR1 MDHEN, CDR2 SYDVKM. V was clipped by 4 bases and J by 7 bases, with 13 bases between them. The CDR3 loop reads CASSYVVYNGELFF. The CDR3 coding sequence is TGTGCCAGCAGTTATGTAGTTTATAACGGGGAGCTGTTTTTT.

This chain uses TRBV7-9 with TRBJ1-3; no clear D. CDR3 length: 13 amino acids. The germline CDR1 and CDR2 sequences are SEHNR and FQNEAQ (reference sequence). V lost 5 bases, J lost 0 bases, and 5 bases lay in between. CDR3 amino acids: CASSPTSGNTIYF. CDR3 DNA sequence: TGTGCCAGCAGCCCGACCTCTGGAAACACCATATATTTT.

The J gene is TRBJ2-1, the V gene TRBV13; the D gene is possibly TRBD2 (5 bases). The germline gives CDR1 PRHDT, CDR2 FYEKMQ (reference sequence). The CDR3 length is 12 residues. V lost 1 base to trimming and J lost 7 bases, with 5 bases between them. For the CDR3, the DNA is TGTGCCAGCAGCTTAGCGGGGAATGAGCAGTTCTTC. It specifies CASSLAGNEQFF.